This is a list of T cell receptor beta chains from one sample in a study of blood T cell repertoires in COVID-19. The data were produced by immunoSEQ multiplex PCR, yet TCRdb's version contains in-frame clones alone and is incomplete. This sample has roughly 250,000 clones, with about four fifths found just once. Sequenced sample: PBMCs or T cells enriched from blood (not recorded which). These receptors all come from a middle-aged woman who had been exposed to COVID-19. Each CDR3 is given with its conserved first and last residue. A D gene is named only where the DNA matches it firmly. Size values are once, few and many counts, or a class for expanded clones, and some rows have none.

j_call | clone_size | d_call | v_call | cdr3_nt | cdr3_aa
TRBJ2-7 | once | TRBD1 | TRBV4-1 | TGCGCCAGCAGCCCGGTAGGACAGGACCCCCCAAAGTACTTC | CASSPVGQDPPKYF
TRBJ2-7 | many | TRBD1 | TRBV7-8 | TGTGCCAGCAGCTTCCACTCCGGGACAGGGGTACTCGAGCAGTACTTC | CASSFHSGTGVLEQYF
TRBJ2-5 | NA | TRBD2 | TRBV2 | TGTGCCAGCAGTGCCGGCGGGAGAGGGGAGACCCAGTACTTC | CASSAGGRGETQYF
TRBJ1-1 | once | TRBD1 | TRBV7-2 | TGTGCCAGCAGTTTTCGGTGGGGACAGGGGATATATTCTGAAGCTTTCTTT | CASSFRWGQGIYSEAFF
TRBJ1-1 | many | NA | TRBV14 | TGTGCCAGCAGCCAAGATCTAGGCCAGGGGCCCACTGAAGCTTTCTTT | CASSQDLGQGPTEAFF
TRBJ1-6 | NA | TRBD1 | TRBV2 | TGTGCCAGCACCCCGGGACAGGGGAGATTCAATTCACCCCTCCACTTT | CASTPGQGRFNSPLHF
TRBJ2-7 | NA | NA | TRBV6-2/TRBV6-3 | TGTGCCAGCAGTTACTCGATCGGGACATTCGCCTCCTACGAGCAGTACTTC | CASSYSIGTFASYEQYF
TRBJ2-3 | NA | TRBD2 | TRBV5-1 | TGCGCCAGCACCCCTAGCGGGGGGGCAGGAGATACGCAGTATTTT | CASTPSGGAGDTQYF
TRBJ1-4 | NA | TRBD1 | TRBV19 | TGTGCCAGTAGAGCTGACAGGGCTAGTAGAGAAAAACTGTTTTTT | CASRADRASREKLFF
TRBJ1-5 | NA | NA | TRBV6-5 | TGTGCCAGCAGTCGTCTAATTGGGGCCAATCAGCCCCAGCATTTT | CASSRLIGANQPQHF
TRBJ1-1 | NA | NA | TRBV2 | TGTGCCAGCAGTGACCGGGGGGCCCCCTCTTCTGAAGCTTTCTTT | CASSDRGAPSSEAFF
TRBJ1-6 | NA | TRBD1 | TRBV7-9 | TGTGCCAGCAGCTTAGGAGGGGGCGTCGGTAGTTCACCCCTCCACTTT | CASSLGGGVGSSPLHF
TRBJ2-7 | NA | NA | TRBV18 | TGTGCCAGCTCAGAGAACAGGGCCTTCTACGAGCAGTACTTC | CASSENRAFYEQYF
TRBJ1-4 | NA | TRBD1 | TRBV2 | TGTGCCAGCAGTGAAGTCACTCCGGGACAGGGGAATGAAAAACTGTTTTTT | CASSEVTPGQGNEKLFF
TRBJ2-1 | few | NA | TRBV6-5 | TGTGCCAGCAGTCCGCGGCCGAATGAGCAGTTCTTC | CASSPRPNEQFF
TRBJ2-7 | NA | TRBD1 | TRBV13 | TGTGCCAGCAGCTTAGGGGGACAGGATTTTTACGAGCAGTACTTC | CASSLGGQDFYEQYF
TRBJ2-1 | NA | TRBD2 | TRBV9 | TGTGCCAGCAGCGGGCCCCGGGGGGACTACAATGAGCAGTTCTTC | CASSGPRGDYNEQFF
TRBJ1-2 | NA | NA | TRBV6-5 | TGTGCCAGCAGTTACTCTTACAGTTTCTATGGCTACACCTTC | CASSYSYSFYGYTF
TRBJ1-4 | NA | NA | TRBV4-2 | TGTGCCAGCAGCCAAGAGTCCGTCACTAATGAAAAACTGTTTTTT | CASSQESVTNEKLFF
TRBJ1-1 | NA | TRBD1 | TRBV19 | TGTGCCAGTAGTCTATCGGGACAGCGCACTGAAGCTTTCTTT | CASSLSGQRTEAFF
TRBJ1-4 | NA | NA | TRBV7-2 | TGTGCCAGCAGCTGGGATCGGGGTATAGATGAAAAACTGTTTTTT | CASSWDRGIDEKLFF
TRBJ2-1 | NA | TRBD2 | TRBV5-4 | TGTGCCAGCACCTCCCCCTCTAGCGGGGATTACAATGAGCAGTTCTTC | CASTSPSSGDYNEQFF
TRBJ1-5 | NA | TRBD1 | TRBV30 | TGTGCCTGGGACACAGGGGTTGGGGGCCAGCCCCAGCATTTT | CAWDTGVGGQPQHF
TRBJ2-7 | NA | NA | TRBV10-3 | TGTGCCATCGGGGGGACGGGTACCTACGAGCAGTACTTC | CAIGGTGTYEQYF
TRBJ2-1 | NA | NA | TRBV7-3 | TGTGCCAGCAGCCCGAATGCGGGGTGGGATGAGCAGTTCTTC | CASSPNAGWDEQFF
TRBJ2-1 | NA | TRBD2 | TRBV10-3 | TGTGCCATCAAGGCGGGGGACTCCTACAATGAGCAGTTCTTC | CAIKAGDSYNEQFF
TRBJ2-3 | NA | NA | TRBV7-9 | TGTGCCAGCAGCTTAGGTCAGGGCACAGATACGCAGTATTTT | CASSLGQGTDTQYF
TRBJ2-1 | NA | TRBD1 | TRBV7-9 | TGTGCCAGCAGCTTAGGCCAGGGGGCGTCGAATGAGCAGTTCTTC | CASSLGQGASNEQFF
TRBJ1-1 | NA | NA | TRBV6-1 | TGTGCCAGCAGTGATGGGGGCGCGGCTGAAGCTTTCTTT | CASSDGGAAEAFF
TRBJ1-5 | NA | NA | TRBV5-1 | TGCGCCAGCAGCCCAGGGGAAGGGGGCAATCAGCCCCAGCATTTT | CASSPGEGGNQPQHF
TRBJ2-2 | NA | TRBD2 | TRBV3-1/TRBV3-2 | TGTGCCAGCAGCCAAGGACTAGCGGGGGTGTACACCGGGGAGCTGTTTTTT | CASSQGLAGVYTGELFF
TRBJ1-6 | NA | NA | TRBV28 | TGTGCCAGCAGTTGGGAGGGCAGGGGAAATTCACCCCTCCACTTT | CASSWEGRGNSPLHF
TRBJ2-2 | NA | NA | TRBV6-6 | TGTGCCAGCAATCCGGGAATGAACACCGGGGAGCTGTTTTTT | CASNPGMNTGELFF